These 26 T cell receptor beta chains were sequenced from one sample in a study of T cell changes during pregnancy in multiple sclerosis. TCRdb's table, derived via immunoSEQ multiplex PCR, lists solely in-frame clones and lacks some. The sample consists of 45,000 to 70,000 clones, roughly 90% of them appearing once. This specimen consisted of CD4+ T cells from peripheral blood mononuclear cells, obtained after pregnancy. Receptors were obtained from a female donor in good health, enrolled as a control in a pregnancy study.

This sequence joins TRBV2 and TRBJ1-2; unclear D gene. CDR1 and CDR2 (germline): SNHLY, FYNNEI. The CDR3 covers 13 residues. Trimming removed 7 bases at V and 2 bases at J, with 11 bases between. The CDR3, as DNA: TGTGCCAGCACTTACATCTTGAACTATGGCTACACCTTC. The encoded protein is CASTYILNYGYTF. Supplemented by reference TRBV2 and TRBJ1-2, the full variable domain reads EPEVTQTPSHQVTQMGQEVILRCVPISNHLYFYWYRQILGQKVEFLVSFYNNEISEKSEIFDDQFSVERPDGSNFTLKIRSTKLEDSAMYFCASTYILNYGYTFGSGTRLTVV.

About this clone: In the same sample, other DNA sequences code for this CDR3. J is TRBJ2-1 and V is TRBV7-2; tentative D call: TRBD1 (5 bases). Germline V lookup: CDR1 SGHTA, CDR2 FQGNSA. V lost 5 bases, J lost 2 bases, and 10 bases lay in between. This CDR3 region has 14 residues. CDR3 region: CASSPGHTYNEQFF. For the CDR3, the DNA is TGTGCCAGCAGCCCAGGACACACCTACAATGAGCAGTTCTTC.

The CDR3 is CASSQRGALLTYEQFF. The DNA of the CDR3 is TGTGCCAGCAGTCAGCGGGGGGCCCTATTGACGTATGAGCAGTTCTTC. The chain recombines TRBV2 with TRBJ2-1, with 9 bases identical to TRBD2. Trimming took 5 bases from V and 8 from J; bases not matched to a gene: 13. In germline, CDR1 is SNHLY, CDR2 FYNNEI. There are 16 residues in the CDR3.

This chain connects TRBV30 to TRBJ1-2, with 7 bases that match TRBD1. Germline loops: CDR1 GTSNPN, CDR2 SVGIG (reference sequence). CDR3 length equals 14 residues. V lost 7 bases and J lost 2; bases outside the gene matches: 10. The chain's CDR3 is CASLHRGVNYGYTF. CDR3 bases: TGTGCCTCCTTACACAGGGGTGTAAACTATGGCTACACCTTC. Full variable domain (outside the CDR3, taken from reference TRBV30 and TRBJ1-2): SQTIHQWPATLVQPVGSPLSLECTVEGTSNPNLYWYRQAAGRGLQLLFYSVGIGQISSEVPQNLSASRPQDRQFILSSKKLLLSDSGFYLCASLHRGVNYGYTFGSGTRLTVV.

CDR3 sequence (DNA): TGTGCCAGCAGCCAAGAAACCATGCGGAGTGAAGCTTTCTTT. It specifies CASSQETMRSEAFF. V and J are TRBV4-2 and TRBJ1-1; D remains ambiguous. The CDR3 totals 14 residues. V shed 0 bases and J shed 7 bases, with 12 bases lying between them. The germline CDR1 and CDR2 sequences are LGHNA and YNFKEQ.

The chain joins TRBV19 to TRBJ1-2; D gene uncertain. The CDR3 is 13 amino acids. The V gene's germline CDR1 is LNHDA and CDR2 SQIVND (reference sequence). V dropped 6 bases and J dropped 4 bases, with 12 bases sitting between them. This CDR3 is CASSFAASYGYTF. In DNA form, the CDR3 reads TGTGCCAGTAGCTTTGCCGCCAGCTATGGCTACACCTTC.

The genes are TRBV9 and TRBJ2-5; TRBD2 matches 12 bases. Unmatched junction bases numbered 4, after V lost 0 bases and J lost 4 bases. Germline loops: CDR1 SGDLS, CDR2 YYNGEE. This CDR3 spans 16 amino acids. The CDR3, as DNA: TGTGCCAGCAGCGTAGCTCCTAGCGGGGGGGCAGAGACCCAGTACTTC. Translated, it gives CASSVAPSGGAETQYF.

This clone was found a few times. The rearrangement links TRBV19 to TRBJ1-2; no firm D call. This CDR3 region has 9 residues. CDR1 is LNHDA and CDR2 is SQIVND in the germline V gene (reference sequence). For the CDR3, the DNA is TGTGCGGCAGGTCCCGGCTACACCTTC. It yields the protein CAAGPGYTF.

The chain joins TRBV9 to TRBJ2-1, with a weak D call TRBD2 (6 bases). Germline assignment: CDR1 SGDLS and CDR2 YYNGEE. The CDR3 sequence is 15 residues long. Between the trimmed V and J ends, which lost 3 bases and 3 bases, there was a span of 13 bases. The CDR3 DNA sequence: TGTGCCAGCAGCGCTACGGCGGGAATCTACAATGAGCAGTTCTTC. It translates to CASSATAGIYNEQFF.

The rearrangement joins TRBV18 to TRBJ2-7; D may be TRBD1 (6 bases). The germline V gene encodes CDR1 KGHSH and CDR2 LQKENI. This CDR3 has 12 residues. Trimming left V 5 bases short and J 5 bases short, with 10 bases between. CDR3 in DNA: TGTGCCAGCTCAACAACAGGGAACGAGCAGTACTTC. Residues: CASSTTGNEQYF.

This chain uses TRBV4-3 with TRBJ1-6; D unclear. CDR3 length: 13 residues. With 0 bases removed from V and 14 bases from J, the gap between germline ends came to 11 bases. Germline V CDR1 and CDR2: LGHNA, YSLEER. The CDR3 here is CASSQDTRASLHF. The CDR3 region has the DNA TGCGCCAGCAGCCAAGATACGCGAGCGTCCCTCCACTTT.

The chain carries TRBV7-2 and TRBJ2-3; 7 bases align to TRBD2. V was pared by 0 bases and J by 0 bases, with 3 bases of the junction left unmatched. The CDR3 length is 16 residues. Germline V gives CDR1 SGHTA, CDR2 FQGNSA. The CDR3 nucleotides are TGTGCCAGCAGCTTAGCGCCTAGCGGCAGCACAGATACGCAGTATTTT. Translated, it gives CASSLAPSGSTDTQYF.

This chain links TRBV5-1 with TRBJ1-4, with D unclear. Trimming left V 0 bases short and J 5 bases short, with 8 bases between. The CDR3 runs to 14 residues. CDR1 and CDR2 (germline): SGHRS, YFSETQ. The CDR3 sequence: CASSLETRNEKLFF. CDR3 in DNA: TGCGCCAGCAGCTTGGAAACCAGAAATGAAAAACTGTTTTTT.

J is TRBJ2-4 and V is TRBV7-8, with 8 positions matching TRBD1. The germline V gene encodes CDR1 SGHVS and CDR2 FQNEAQ. V trimming: 1 base; J trimming: 6 bases; junction bases outside the gene matches: 11. The CDR3 runs 17 residues. The CDR3 nucleotides are TGTGCCAGCAGCTTAGAGTCAGGCAGGACAGGGAGAAACATTCAGTACTTC. It specifies CASSLESGRTGRNIQYF.

In this sample, this clone turned up once. The rearrangement uses TRBV28 and TRBJ2-7, with TRBD1 matching over 12 bases. CDR1 is MDHEN and CDR2 is SYDVKM in the germline V gene. J gave up 4 bases and V 6 bases, and 4 bases lay outside the gene matches. This CDR3 has 14 residues. CDR3 amino acids: CASRLGQGAYEQYF. The CDR3 DNA reads as TGTGCCAGCAGGTTGGGACAGGGGGCTTACGAGCAGTACTTC.

The chain links TRBV4-2 to TRBJ2-5, with TRBD1 matching 7 bases. The germline V gene encodes CDR1 LGHNA and CDR2 YNFKEQ. The trim removed 0 bases at V and 2 bases at J, leaving 0 bases unmatched. The CDR3 sequence is 14 residues long. The CDR3 is CASSQEDRQETQYF. The CDR3, as DNA: TGTGCCAGCAGCCAAGAGGACAGGCAAGAGACCCAGTACTTC.

This chain uses TRBV25-1 with TRBJ1-2, with D perhaps matching TRBD1 (5 bases). The V gene's germline CDR1 is MGHDK and CDR2 SYGVNS. V lost 10 bases and J 6 bases, leaving 15 bases between the germline ends. The CDR3 covers 12 residues. The CDR3 here is CATNSGWDGYTF. CDR3 bases: TGTGCCACCAACTCAGGGTGGGATGGCTACACCTTC.

V and J are TRBV4-1 and TRBJ2-3, with TRBD2 matching over 10 bases. The germline V gene encodes CDR1 MGHRA and CDR2 YSYEKL. With 0 bases clipped from V and 5 bases from J, the junction kept 20 bases outside the gene matches. This CDR3 is built from 21 residues. In nucleotides, the CDR3 is TGCGCCAGCAGCCAAGACAATGGACTAGCGGACCCGACGCTTAACCGAGATACGCAGTATTTT. The encoded protein is CASSQDNGLADPTLNRDTQYF.

This chain uses TRBV29-1 with TRBJ1-1; D remains ambiguous. This CDR3 is 13 amino acids long. V was shortened by 7 bases and J by 4 bases, with 16 bases between the two germline ends. Germline-derived CDR1 and CDR2 are SQVTM and ANQGSEA. DNA for the CDR3: TGCAGCGCCCGAGTCCAGGCCGGCACTGAAGCTTTCTTT. This translates into CSARVQAGTEAFF.

V is TRBV10-2 and J is TRBJ2-7, with 8 bases that match TRBD1. In germline, CDR1 is WSHSY, CDR2 SAAADI. V lost 3 bases and J lost 0; bases outside the gene matches: 1. This CDR3 has 14 amino acids. The CDR3 sequence: CASSDTGGSYEQYF. The CDR3 DNA sequence: TGCGCCAGCAGTGATACAGGGGGCTCCTACGAGCAGTACTTC.

The chain couples TRBV5-1 to TRBJ2-6; TRBD1 matches at 9 bases. The V gene end was trimmed by 8 bases and the J gene end by 0 bases; junction bases not matched to a gene: 9. The CDR3 consists of 17 residues. Germline V gene lookup returns CDR1 SGHRS and CDR2 YFSETQ. The DNA of the CDR3 is TGCGCCAGTCGAACGGGACAGGGTTTCTCTGGGGCCAACGTCCTGACTTTC. This codes for CASRTGQGFSGANVLTF.

This chain joins TRBV27 and TRBJ2-7; 7 nucleotides align to TRBD1. The CDR3 totals 15 residues. Germline assignment: CDR1 MNHEY and CDR2 SMNVEV (reference sequence). V dropped 5 bases and J dropped 4; count of bases not matched to a gene: 11. The CDR3 region has the DNA TGTGCCAGCAGTCTCCGGACAGGCCCTCCTTACGAGCAGTACTTC. Encoded protein: CASSLRTGPPYEQYF.

V and J are TRBV7-9 and TRBJ2-1; D perhaps matches TRBD2 (6 bases). V was shortened by 4 bases and J by 8 bases, with 6 bases between the two germline ends. This CDR3 comprises 11 residues. Germline assignment: CDR1 SEHNR and CDR2 FQNEAQ (reference sequence). CDR3 sequence (DNA): TGTGCCAGCAGCTGGGAGGATGAGCAGTTCTTC. It translates to CASSWEDEQFF. The full variable domain, with the rest looked up from reference TRBV7-9 and TRBJ2-1, is DTGVSQNPRHKITKRGQNVTFRCDPISEHNRLYWYRQTLGQGPEFLTYFQNEAQLEKSRLLSDRFSAERPKGSFSTLEIQRTEQGDSAMYLCASSWEDEQFFGPGTRLTVL.

The V call is TRBV19, the J call TRBJ2-5, with 9 bases aligning to TRBD1. The CDR3 runs to 15 residues. Germline V gives CDR1 LNHDA, CDR2 SQIVND (reference sequence). With V trimmed by 3 bases and J by 4 bases, 6 bases remained unmatched. CDR3 amino acids: CASSIGPGQGETQYF. The CDR3 nucleotides are TGTGCCAGTAGTATTGGGCCGGGACAGGGAGAGACCCAGTACTTC.

This chain uses TRBV2 with TRBJ2-4; 8 bases line up with TRBD1. The J segment lost 6 bases and the V segment lost 5 bases, leaving 6 bases of the junction unmatched. Germline assignment: CDR1 SNHLY and CDR2 FYNNEI. The length of the CDR3 is 14 residues. CDR3 sequence: CASSSTGAGNIQYF. CDR3 sequence (DNA): TGTGCCAGCAGTTCGACAGGGGCGGGAAACATTCAGTACTTC. Full variable domain (rest looked up from reference TRBV2 and TRBJ2-4): EPEVTQTPSHQVTQMGQEVILRCVPISNHLYFYWYRQILGQKVEFLVSFYNNEISEKSEIFDDQFSVERPDGSNFTLKIRSTKLEDSAMYFCASSSTGAGNIQYFGAGTRLSVL.

The rearrangement links TRBV28 to TRBJ1-2; D perhaps matches TRBD1 (5 bases). From germline, CDR1 is MDHEN and CDR2 SYDVKM. Trimming took 6 bases from V and 3 from J, leaving 5 bases between them. The CDR3 consists of 11 residues. CDR3 amino acids: CASRTDYGYTF. The CDR3 bases are TGTGCCAGCAGGACAGACTATGGCTACACCTTC.